This T cell receptor beta chain was observed in a study of PD-1 blockade in mismatch repair-deficient tumors (dated by TCRdb to 2015 to 2018). Regarding the research as a whole: Between September 2013 and September 2016, approximately 90 consecutive patients with about 11 mismatch repair-deficient cancer types, all previously treated and progressing, were enrolled in the trial. Tumor-associated T cell clones were tracked in the peripheral blood of patients responding to PD-1 blockade by deep sequencing of TCR CDR3 regions.

Points the paper makes about the study in general: After pembrolizumab, tumor-resident clones, which were often undetectable in blood before treatment, expanded rapidly and then contracted, generally ahead of radiologic responses.

For each enrolled patient, mismatch repair deficiency was established using either polymerase chain reaction or immunohistochemistry. TCR sequencing was performed for a few patients who responded to pembrolizumab therapy. In the phase II trial, pembrolizumab PD-1 blockade was tested prospectively in advanced mismatch repair-deficient cancers, no matter which tissue of origin the cancers came from. Peripheral blood T cell samples were collected serially, before PD-1 blockade began and at several time points afterward. Blood sampling time points were reported as weeks after the first dose of pembrolizumab. Remarks on this clone: Its antigen specificity is not known. The input lacks base qualities; no much larger clone sits a single base away.

V loses 6 bases of germline sequence and J loses 2 bases, and the interval between the two ends is 17 bases. CDR1 and CDR2 are drawn from the germline V gene: MDHEN, SYDVKM. The CDR3 goes from the cysteine to the phenylalanine over 15 residues. The DNA shown is the 45-base CDR3, in frame from base 1. The library came from the immunoSEQ multiplex PCR assay. In its TCRdb copy, this immuneACCESS table keeps in-frame sequences only and misses some clones. Where compared with another copy, unresolved V genes explain less than half of these, and the others have no known cause. Recorded for this sample are fewer than 20,000 clones; 80% to 85% of them occurred a single time. The top ten constitute almost 3.5% of the sample.

This chain joins TRBV28 to TRBJ2-7, with TRBD2 perhaps the D gene, on 6 matching bases. The material sequenced was PBMCs, taken 4 weeks after starting pembrolizumab. The source of this sequence is an adult with mismatch repair-deficient cancer. In nucleotides, the sequence is TGTGCCAGCAGATACCGAGAGGGACTCCCCTACGAGCAGTACTTC. Translated, this gives CASRYREGLPYEQYF.